This TCR beta chain was recorded in a study of blood T cell repertoires in COVID-19. About the study: Both acute and convalescent COVID-19 samples were obtained from the United States, Italy and Spain. Sources were T cells, B-cell-depleted T cells, or PBMCs; the material itself was cDNA or gDNA.

This clone was seen just once. Original processing notes: By means of reference gene primer amplification, nucleated cell counts were estimated. TCRdb keeps only in-frame clones here, not all; method: immunoSEQ multiplex PCR. The D gene and trimming were derived from the DNA, and the V and J assignments and clone size from that table. The profile covers about 140,000 clones, with 84% appearing a single time and 4% taken by the ten largest. CDR3 length: 13 amino acids. The V segment lost 0 bases and the J segment 6 bases; nucleotides outside the gene matches: 3. Per germline, CDR1 SGHKS and CDR2 YYEKEE (reference sequence).

Specimen: peripheral blood. The chain carries TRBV5-5 and TRBJ2-7, with 7 bases fitting TRBD1. This sequence originates from a woman in her fifties or sixties with acute or convalescent COVID-19. The CDR3 DNA sequence: TGTGCCAGCAGCTTGGGCCACAGGGGCGAGCAGTACTTC. Protein sequence: CASSLGHRGEQYF.